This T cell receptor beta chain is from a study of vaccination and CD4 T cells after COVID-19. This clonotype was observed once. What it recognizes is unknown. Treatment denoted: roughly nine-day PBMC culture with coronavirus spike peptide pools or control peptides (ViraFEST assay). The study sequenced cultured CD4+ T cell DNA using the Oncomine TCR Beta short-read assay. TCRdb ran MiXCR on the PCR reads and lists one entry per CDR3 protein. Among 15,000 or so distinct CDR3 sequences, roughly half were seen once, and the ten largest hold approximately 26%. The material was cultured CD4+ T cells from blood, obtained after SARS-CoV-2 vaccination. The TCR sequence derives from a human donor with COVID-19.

The chain's CDR3 is CATQDRGSNQPQHF. CDR3 bases: TGCGCCACCCAGGACAGGGGAAGCAATCAGCCCCAGCATTTT. The chain is built from TRBV10-2 and TRBJ1-5, with 9 bases identical to TRBD1. This CDR3 spans 14 amino acids. Germline lookup yields CDR1 WSHSY and CDR2 SAAADI. The J segment lost 1 base and the V segment lost 10 bases, leaving 5 bases of the junction unmatched.